Presented here are 32 T cell receptor beta chains from one specimen sequenced in a study of T cells expressing NK-cell markers. Using the 5' RACE reads, TCRdb records one entry per CDR3 protein without DNA. Its clone listing holds 450,000 to 600,000 distinct CDR3 sequences. Input material: blood T cells: a sorted CD56 or NKG2C T cell subset, CD4+ or CD8+ T cells, or bulk PBMC T cells (not recorded which). Receptor source: a young man in good health.

CDR3 protein: CSVGYSNQPQHF. V and J are TRBV29-1 and TRBJ1-5. Germline V CDR1 and CDR2: SQVTM, ANQGSEA. The CDR3 has 12 amino acids.

The V and J genes are TRBV4-2 and TRBJ2-7. Germline assignment: CDR1 LGHNA and CDR2 YNFKEQ. CDR3 length: 12 residues. This CDR3 is CASSQSIFEQYF.

This chain links TRBV5-1 with TRBJ2-2; TCRdb calls TRBD1, which cannot be checked without DNA. The CDR3 sequence is 19 residues long. The germline CDR1 and CDR2 sequences are SGHRS and YFSETQ. CDR3 sequence reads: CASSRTSQGTLTNTGELFF.

The V and J genes are TRBV7-2 and TRBJ2-5. Looked up from germline, CDR1 is SGHTA and CDR2 is FQGNSA. The CDR3 has 14 amino acids. CDR3: CASSLWAARETQYF.

The CDR3 region is CSARRDRGSYEQYF. The rearrangement links TRBV29-1 to TRBJ2-7; TCRdb picks TRBD1, but there is no DNA to check that call. Germline CDR1 SQVTM, CDR2 ANQGSEA. The CDR3 length is 14 residues.

The chain joins TRBV5-1 to TRBJ2-3; TCRdb's assignment of TRBD1 cannot be checked, as there is no DNA. Germline V gives CDR1 SGHRS, CDR2 YFSETQ. This CDR3 region has 16 residues. The CDR3: CASSINRDIDADTQYF. Based on the CDR3 plus reference TRBV5-1 and TRBJ2-3, the full variable domain is KAGVTQTPRYLIKTRGQQVTLSCSPISGHRSVSWYQQTPGQGLQFLFEYFSETQRNKGNFPGRFSGRQFSNSRSEMNVSTLELGDSALYLCASSINRDIDADTQYFGPGTRLTVL.

This sequence joins TRBV4-2 and TRBJ2-3; checking the TCRdb D call of TRBD2 is not possible without DNA. CDR1 is LGHNA and CDR2 is YNFKEQ in the germline V gene. The CDR3 extends over 19 amino acids. CDR3 residues: CASSQDGLAGGGNTDTQYF.

The chain carries TRBV9 and TRBJ2-1; TCRdb's assignment of TRBD1 cannot be checked, as there is no DNA. The germline V gene encodes CDR1 SGDLS and CDR2 YYNGEE. The CDR3 totals 15 residues. CDR3 in amino acids: CASSVGGGGGNEQFF.

This rearrangement joins TRBV7-8 to TRBJ2-7; TCRdb returns TRBD2, unconfirmable since there is no DNA. The CDR3 extends over 17 amino acids. CDR1 and CDR2 from the germline V gene are SGHVS and FQNEAQ. The CDR3 is CASSWQKGEARTGEQYF. The variable domain in full, completed from reference TRBV7-8 and TRBJ2-7, reads GAGVSQSPRYKVAKRGQDVALRCDPISGHVSLFWYQQALGQGPEFLTYFQNEAQLDKSGLPSDRFFAERPEGSVSTLKIQRTQQEDSAVYLCASSWQKGEARTGEQYFGPGTRLTVT.

J is TRBJ2-3 and V is TRBV25-1. CDR3 length equals 16 residues. The germline V gene has CDR1 MGHDK and CDR2 SYGVNS. The CDR3 sequence: CASSESYSASTDTQYF.

The rearrangement links TRBV5-6 to TRBJ2-1; the D gene TCRdb calls, TRBD2, cannot be checked with no DNA. Germline lookup yields CDR1 SGHDT and CDR2 YYEEEE. This CDR3 is 15 amino acids long. The CDR3 loop reads CASSLWLAGVGEQFF.

The J gene is TRBJ2-1, the V gene TRBV7-6; there is no DNA to check the TCRdb D call of TRBD1. CDR1 is SGHVS, CDR2 FNYEAQ, per germline. CDR3 size: 15 residues. The CDR3 region is CASSLGNPGYNEQFF.

The gene calls are TRBV6-2 or TRBV6-3 and TRBJ2-2; without DNA, the TCRdb call of TRBD1 cannot be checked. This CDR3 has 18 amino acids. CDR1 and CDR2 from the germline V gene are MNHEY and SVGEGT. CDR3 residues: CASSSWNGGIENTGELFF.

The CDR3 here is CSVPPQGVVEQYF. This chain links TRBV20-1 with TRBJ2-7; as DNA is missing, the TRBD1 call by TCRdb cannot be tested. This CDR3 contains 13 residues. The germline CDR1 and CDR2 sequences are DFQATT and SNEGSKA (reference sequence).

The chain links TRBV19 to TRBJ2-2; without DNA, the TCRdb call of TRBD1 cannot be checked. CDR1 LNHDA and CDR2 SQIVND come from the germline V gene (reference sequence). The length of the CDR3 is 15 residues. CDR3 residues: CASTSEGAATGELFF.

This CDR3 reads CASSLASLAGAQYF. This sequence joins TRBV5-1 and TRBJ2-3; with no DNA, the TCRdb D assignment of TRBD2 cannot be verified. CDR3 size: 14 residues. The germline V gene has CDR1 SGHRS and CDR2 YFSETQ.

The chain links TRBV24-1 to TRBJ1-1; the TCRdb D gene call, TRBD1, has no DNA to confirm it. The CDR3 consists of 14 residues. Germline V gene data show CDR1 as KGHDR and CDR2 as SFDVKD. CDR3 amino acids: CATSDPGANTEAFF.

V and J are TRBV12-3 or TRBV12-4 and TRBJ2-3; TCRdb proposes TRBD1, but this gene call is untestable without DNA. The CDR3 is 16 residues long. The CDR3 here is CASSWGQTGTLGTQYF.

The V and J genes are TRBV15 and TRBJ2-7; TCRdb's D call of TRBD2 is untestable without DNA. The length of the CDR3 is 15 residues. The V gene's germline CDR1 is LNHNV and CDR2 YYDKDF (reference sequence). CDR3 sequence: CATSRDLIAGYEQYF.

The V call is TRBV20-1, the J call TRBJ2-7; with no DNA, the TCRdb D assignment of TRBD2 cannot be verified. Germline lookup yields CDR1 DFQATT and CDR2 SNEGSKA (reference sequence). This CDR3 comprises 12 residues. The CDR3 spells CSAREGGGEQYF.

This sequence joins TRBV29-1 and TRBJ1-2; TCRdb lists TRBD1, though no DNA is available to test this call. Germline assignment: CDR1 SQVTM and CDR2 ANQGSEA. CDR3 length equals 12 residues. This CDR3 is CSAPTGVHGYTF.

The rearrangement joins TRBV10-2 to TRBJ2-7; checking the TCRdb D call of TRBD1 is not possible without DNA. Germline lookup yields CDR1 WSHSY and CDR2 SAAADI. The CDR3 runs 15 residues. CDR3 sequence reads: CASRAGTGPSNEQYF.

The chain carries TRBV12-3 or TRBV12-4 and TRBJ2-1; TCRdb gives TRBD1 as the D gene, but with no DNA this cannot be confirmed. This CDR3 spans 16 amino acids. CDR3 residues: CASTIRGNTPTNEQFF.

This chain's CDR3 is CASSLLGGFRETQYF. This sequence joins TRBV7-3 and TRBJ2-5. The germline gives CDR1 SGHTA, CDR2 FQGTGA. The CDR3 extends over 15 amino acids.

The chain employs TRBV24-1 and TRBJ1-2; TCRdb's D call of TRBD1 is untestable without DNA. CDR1 and CDR2 from the germline V gene are KGHDR and SFDVKD. The CDR3 length is 17 residues. The CDR3 sequence is CATSDVRDGEENYGYTF.

This chain joins TRBV5-6 and TRBJ2-7. CDR1 and CDR2 from the germline V gene are SGHDT and YYEEEE. There are 15 residues in the CDR3. CDR3 in amino acids: CASSLRGLVRFEQYF.

The chain links TRBV12-3 or TRBV12-4 to TRBJ2-3; TCRdb lists TRBD1, though no DNA is available to test this call. This CDR3 has 13 residues. CDR3 sequence reads: CASRSGTADTQYF.

V gene TRBV20-1 combines with J gene TRBJ2-1; TCRdb reports TRBD2, a call that lacks DNA to check it against. CDR1 is DFQATT, CDR2 SNEGSKA, per germline (reference sequence). The CDR3 covers 18 residues. CDR3 residues: CSARDPAGGQFSYNEQFF.

CDR3: CASSGLAGIADTQYF. This rearrangement joins TRBV6-2 or TRBV6-3 to TRBJ2-3; with no DNA, the TCRdb D assignment of TRBD2 cannot be verified. This CDR3 comprises 15 residues. The germline V gene has CDR1 MNHEY and CDR2 SVGEGT.

The chain has TRBV5-1 and TRBJ2-1. The CDR3 is made up of 13 amino acids. Germline V gives CDR1 SGHRS, CDR2 YFSETQ. This CDR3 is CASSERSHNEQFF.

The chain recombines TRBV3-1 with TRBJ2-5; TCRdb proposes TRBD1, but this gene call is untestable without DNA. Germline CDR1 is LGHDT and CDR2 is YNNKEL (reference sequence). The CDR3 length is 16 residues. The CDR3 sequence: CASAFSGTGGGETQYF.

The V and J genes are TRBV12-3 or TRBV12-4 and TRBJ2-7; TCRdb lists TRBD1, though no DNA is available to test this call. This CDR3 contains 14 residues. CDR3 sequence reads: CASTTGTATYEQYF.